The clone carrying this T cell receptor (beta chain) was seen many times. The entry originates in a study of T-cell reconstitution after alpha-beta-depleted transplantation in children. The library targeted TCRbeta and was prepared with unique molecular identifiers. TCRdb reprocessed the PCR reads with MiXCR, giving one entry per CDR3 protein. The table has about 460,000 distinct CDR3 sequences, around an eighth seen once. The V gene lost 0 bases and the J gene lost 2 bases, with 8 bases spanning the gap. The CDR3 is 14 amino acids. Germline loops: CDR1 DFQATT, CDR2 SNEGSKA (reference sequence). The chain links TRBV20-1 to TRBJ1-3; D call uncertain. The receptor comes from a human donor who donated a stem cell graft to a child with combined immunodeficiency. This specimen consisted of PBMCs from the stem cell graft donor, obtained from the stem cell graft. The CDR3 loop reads CSARDTRAGNTIYF. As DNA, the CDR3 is TGCAGTGCTAGAGATACACGAGCTGGAAACACCATATATTTT.